These 16 T cell receptor beta chains came from one sample sequenced in a study of OX40 agonist ivuxolimab in advanced cancers. Sequenced by immunoSEQ multiplex PCR; TCRdb stores in-frame clones only, minus some. The data show roughly 90,000 clones, approximately 90% seen once. The sequencing here drew on CD4+ or CD8+ T cells sorted from blood, taken in a trial of the OX40 agonist ivuxolimab. The receptors come from an adult with an advanced solid tumor such as melanoma, head and neck, liver or kidney cancer.

The chain recombines TRBV7-2 with TRBJ2-7, with no clear D. Germline V CDR1 and CDR2: SGHTA, FQGNSA. This CDR3 spans 13 amino acids. Trimming removed 2 bases from V and 3 bases from J, with 8 bases in between. Here the CDR3 reads CASSLSYSYEQYF. Written as DNA, the CDR3 is TGTGCCAGCAGCTTATCTTACAGCTACGAGCAGTACTTC.

This chain uses TRBV5-4 with TRBJ1-6; TRBD1 is a possible D gene (6 bases). Per the germline V gene, CDR1 is SGHNT and CDR2 is YYREEE (reference sequence). V was trimmed by 3 bases and J by 10 bases, leaving 14 bases between them. The CDR3 extends over 14 amino acids. In DNA form, the CDR3 reads TGTGCCAGCAGCTCCCCTCAGGGGAACTCACCCCTCCACTTT. Protein product: CASSSPQGNSPLHF.

This chain connects TRBV4-1 to TRBJ2-1; 7 bases match TRBD2. The germline gives CDR1 MGHRA, CDR2 YSYEKL. The ends lost 2 bases at V and 2 bases at J; junction bases unmatched: 6. CDR3 length equals 16 residues. The CDR3 loop is CASSQSPSGPYNEQFF. The CDR3 nucleotides are TGCGCCAGCAGCCAATCGCCTAGCGGTCCCTACAATGAGCAGTTCTTC.

V and J are TRBV2 and TRBJ2-3; 10 bases fit TRBD2. Trimming took 7 bases from V and 6 from J; bases not matched to a gene: 7. There are 14 residues in the CDR3. Germline CDR1 SNHLY, CDR2 FYNNEI. CDR3 sequence (DNA): TGTGCCAGCAATCCTAGCGGGAGATTGGATACGCAGTATTTT. It specifies CASNPSGRLDTQYF.

J is TRBJ1-1 and V is TRBV11-2, with a possible D match to TRBD1 (6 bases). Germline values: CDR1 SGHAT, CDR2 FQNNGV. The CDR3 length is 13 residues. V was clipped by 0 bases and J by 4 bases, with 6 bases between them. The CDR3 DNA sequence: TGTGCCAGCAGCTTAGACAGGGGCACTGAAGCTTTCTTT. Its protein product is CASSLDRGTEAFF.

This sequence joins TRBV18 and TRBJ2-5, with a possible D match to TRBD1 (6 bases). Germline CDR1 is KGHSH and CDR2 is LQKENI. The CDR3 is 14 amino acids. Trimming left V 3 bases short and J 1 base short, with 9 bases between. The CDR3 bases are TGTGCCAGCTCACCCAGGACAGCCCAAGAGACCCAGTACTTC. It is translated as CASSPRTAQETQYF.

The chain joins TRBV9 to TRBJ2-5; either TRBD1 or TRBD2 may supply D (5 bases each). The CDR3 contains 13 residues. The germline V and J ends were trimmed by 0 bases and 5 bases, with 8 bases remaining between them. The V gene's germline CDR1 is SGDLS and CDR2 YYNGEE. The CDR3 loop reads CASSVVGGETQYF. The CDR3, as DNA: TGTGCCAGCAGCGTAGTTGGGGGTGAGACCCAGTACTTC.

This chain uses TRBV7-3 with TRBJ1-1; D uncertain. Trimming removed 1 base from V and 1 base from J, with 7 bases in between. The CDR3 loop spans 14 amino acids. CDR1 is SGHTA, CDR2 FQGTGA, per germline. CDR3 sequence (DNA): TGTGCCAGCAGCTTAAGGTCTACGAACACTGAAGCTTTCTTT. It is translated as CASSLRSTNTEAFF.

As regards this clone: Within the sample, other DNA sequences also encode this same CDR3. V gene TRBV7-2 combines with J gene TRBJ2-7; D uncertain. The CDR3 length is 11 residues. V was shortened by 5 bases and J by 1 base, with 3 bases between the two germline ends. Germline V gene sequence: CDR1 SGHTA, CDR2 FQGNSA. Written as DNA, the CDR3 is TGTGCCAGCAGCCCTTCCTACGAGCAGTACTTC. Translated: CASSPSYEQYF.

The chain uses TRBV19 and TRBJ2-3; 9 bases map to TRBD2. Unmatched junction bases numbered 13, after V lost 6 bases and J lost 9 bases. The CDR3 has 15 amino acids. Germline CDR1 LNHDA, CDR2 SQIVND (reference sequence). The CDR3 reads CASSLRREGPFTQYF. The DNA for the CDR3 is TGTGCCAGTAGCCTTAGGCGGGAGGGCCCTTTCACGCAGTATTTT. Complete variable domain (other parts from reference TRBV19 and TRBJ2-3): DGGITQSPKYLFRKEGQNVTLSCEQNLNHDAMYWYRQDPGQGLRLIYYSQIVNDFQKGDIAEGYSVSREKKESFPLTVTSAQKNPTAFYLCASSLRREGPFTQYFGPGTRLTVL.

This rearrangement joins TRBV6-5 to TRBJ2-7, with TRBD2 matching 8 bases. Germline lookup yields CDR1 MNHEY and CDR2 SVGAGI. V dropped 0 bases and J dropped 2; count of bases not matched to a gene: 6. This CDR3 has 16 residues. The CDR3: CASSYSGNGRAYEQYF. CDR3 nucleotides: TGTGCCAGCAGTTACTCGGGGAACGGGAGGGCCTACGAGCAGTACTTC.

This sequence joins TRBV6-5 and TRBJ2-3; the D is unclear. Looked up from germline, CDR1 is MNHEY and CDR2 is SVGAGI. Deletions cut 6 bases from V and 1 base from J, with 11 bases between. The CDR3 spans 14 residues. CDR3 bases: TGTGCCAGCAGCCCCAAAGGGCGCACAGATACGCAGTATTTT. It specifies CASSPKGRTDTQYF.

The chain recombines TRBV7-9 with TRBJ2-5; D possibly corresponds to TRBD2 (6 bases). The CDR3 is 15 residues long. Trimming pared 3 bases from V and 0 bases from J, leaving 11 bases between. CDR1 and CDR2 (germline): SEHNR, FQNEAQ (reference sequence). The CDR3 nucleotides read TGTGCCAGCAGCTTGGTCGGGGGAAACCAAGAGACCCAGTACTTC. Translation gives CASSLVGGNQETQYF. Supplemented by reference TRBV7-9 and TRBJ2-5, the full variable domain reads DTGVSQNPRHKITKRGQNVTFRCDPISEHNRLYWYRQTLGQGPEFLTYFQNEAQLEKSRLLSDRFSAERPKGSFSTLEIQRTEQGDSAMYLCASSLVGGNQETQYFGPGTRLLVL.

The genes are TRBV25-1 and TRBJ2-7; 8 bases fit TRBD1. Germline V gene lookup returns CDR1 MGHDK and CDR2 SYGVNS. There are 14 residues in the CDR3. V lost 3 bases, J lost 3 bases, and 4 bases stayed unmatched. For the CDR3, the DNA is TGTGCCAGCAGTGACGGACAGGGTAACTACGAGCAGTACTTC. Its translation: CASSDGQGNYEQYF.

The J gene is TRBJ2-5, the V gene TRBV11-1; 14 bases fit TRBD2. Per germline, CDR1 SGHAT and CDR2 FQDESV (reference sequence). With V trimmed by 4 bases and J by 4 bases, 11 bases remained unmatched. The CDR3 is 18 residues long. CDR3 coding DNA: TGTGCCAGCAGCTCCGGGACTAGCGGGAGTCTGTGGGGAGAGACCCAGTACTTC. Protein product: CASSSGTSGSLWGETQYF.

This clone has just a few counts. The CDR3 protein is CASSFPRQVQYF. The CDR3 DNA reads as TGTGCCAGCAGTTTTCCTCGACAGGTGCAGTACTTC. This chain connects TRBV28 to TRBJ2-7; TRBD1 might be the D (6 bases). The CDR3 contains 12 residues. CDR1 is MDHEN and CDR2 is SYDVKM in the germline V gene. Trimming removed 3 bases at V and 9 bases at J, with 12 bases between.